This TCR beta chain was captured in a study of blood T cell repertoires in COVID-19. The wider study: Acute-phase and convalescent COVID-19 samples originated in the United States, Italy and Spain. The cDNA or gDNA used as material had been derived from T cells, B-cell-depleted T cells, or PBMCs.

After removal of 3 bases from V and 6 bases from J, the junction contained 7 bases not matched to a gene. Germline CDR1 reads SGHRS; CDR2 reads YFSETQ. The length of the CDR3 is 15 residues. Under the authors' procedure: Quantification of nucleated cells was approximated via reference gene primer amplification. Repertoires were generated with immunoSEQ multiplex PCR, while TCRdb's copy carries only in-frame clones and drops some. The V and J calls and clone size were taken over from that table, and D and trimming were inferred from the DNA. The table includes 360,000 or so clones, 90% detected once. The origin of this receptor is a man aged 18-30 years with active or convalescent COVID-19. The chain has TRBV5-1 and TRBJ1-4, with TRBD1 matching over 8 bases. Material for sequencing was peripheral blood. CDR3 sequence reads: CASSSRGRRDEKLFF. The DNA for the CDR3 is TGCGCCAGCAGCTCCAGGGGGCGAAGGGATGAAAAACTGTTTTTT.